These T cell receptor beta chains were read from a single sample in a study of Graves' ophthalmopathy and Graves' hyperthyroidism. TCRdb re-derived calls from the multiplex PCR reads in MiXCR, one entry per CDR3 protein. Of around 520,000 distinct CDR3 sequences in the sample, about 35% are singletons; the top ten hold around 4%. The sequenced material came from peripheral blood or thyroid tissue (not recorded which). These receptors originate from an adult man with Graves' hyperthyroidism. CDR3s leave out the opening cysteine and the closing phenylalanine or tryptophan. Rows give clone size only sometimes, using once, few, many, or a class for an expanded clone.

TRBJ2-7	.	TRBV4-2	ASSQGRQGSYEQY
TRBJ2-7	many	TRBV20-1	SARDLTAGEVVYEQY
TRBJ2-7	many	TRBV5-1	ASSLEGRSLGEQY
TRBJ1-6	.	TRBV7-8	ASSFRDRDSPLH
TRBJ1-1	.	TRBV5-4	ASTLRGQGARAEAF
TRBJ2-7	.	TRBV29-1	SVGQGLGQY
TRBJ2-7	many	TRBV29-1	SVEVRSSLSYEQY
TRBJ1-4	many	TRBV7-9	ASGRTERGEKLF
TRBJ2-7	.	TRBV10-3	AIAGTGVHEQY
TRBJ1-5	few	TRBV28	ASSSGSLLGSRQPQH
TRBJ1-1	many	TRBV10-3	AISDPGQGAGRTEAF
TRBJ1-2	.	TRBV6-1	ASRIEGAANGYT
TRBJ2-7	many	TRBV11-2	ASSSGTLVNEQY
TRBJ2-3	.	TRBV29-1	SVEAGRGTQY
TRBJ2-5	many	TRBV12-3/TRBV12-4	ASSPLARLTHRETQY
TRBJ2-5	few	TRBV5-4	ASSWGDRAETQY
TRBJ2-7	many	TRBV20-1	SALRTSASYEQY
TRBJ1-1	.	TRBV3-1	ASSPTGQGSEAF
TRBJ1-5	few	TRBV5-6	ASSSSRAGLSQPQH
TRBJ1-5	.	TRBV11-2	ASSSTGRGYGWQPQH
TRBJ1-1	.	TRBV7-6	ASSSVDRVDTEAF
TRBJ2-7	few	TRBV27	ASTQSGGEQY
TRBJ1-3	many	TRBV7-9	ASSQHGGNTIY
.	.	TRBV28	ASSRALAGGYEQF
TRBJ1-1	.	TRBV2	ASSSGATSNTEAF
TRBJ1-1	.	TRBV10-1	ASSEKPRTVGNTEAF
TRBJ1-1	many	TRBV3-1	ASSNRAGEAF
TRBJ2-7	many	TRBV15	ATSRDQTGSYEQY
TRBJ2-2	.	TRBV7-9	ASSLGQGATNTRRELF